What follows are 20 T cell receptor beta chains derived from one specimen sequenced in a study of post-analysis software for immune sequencing data. Unique molecular identifiers were present in the TCR beta cDNA libraries. TCRdb analysed the PCR reads with MiXCR anew, one entry per CDR3 protein. Of roughly 580,000 distinct CDR3 sequences listed, about 40% are singletons. These receptors' antigens are unknown. Whole-study findings and limits: Roughly 5 TRBV segments, TRBV5-6, TRBV5-1 and TRBV20-1 among them, were found more frequent in patients than controls.

The sample taken for sequencing was blood. The receptors stem from a girl between 10 and 17 years old with multiple sclerosis.

The V and J genes are TRBV11-3 and TRBJ2-5; 9 bases line up with TRBD1. The J call could be wrong; TRBJ2-7 is a better fit for the DNA end. The CDR3 consists of 14 residues. CDR1 SGHNT and CDR2 YENEEA come from the germline V gene. The CDR3 spells CASSATGGPYEQYF. In DNA, the CDR3 is TGTGCCAGCAGCGCGACAGGGGGTCCCTACGAGCAGTACTTC.

The table lists this clonotype with a few counts. CDR3 nucleotides: TGCGCCAGCAGCCAAGCCCCCCTTGCCAATGAGCAGTTCTTC. This codes for CASSQAPLANEQFF. The chain uses TRBV4-1 and TRBJ2-1; D unclear. The CDR3 sequence is 14 residues long. The germline V gene encodes CDR1 MGHRA and CDR2 YSYEKL. Trimming pared 1 base from V and 6 bases from J, leaving 10 bases between.

The chain employs TRBV4-1 and TRBJ2-7; the match to TRBD1 covers 7 bases. Germline assignment: CDR1 MGHRA and CDR2 YSYEKL. The CDR3 has 15 amino acids. The V segment lost 3 bases and the J segment 2 bases; nucleotides outside the gene matches: 7. This CDR3 is CASSHPGQATYEQYF. CDR3 DNA: TGCGCCAGCAGCCACCCAGGACAGGCGACCTACGAGCAGTACTTC.

This clonotype has a handful of counts. This chain uses TRBV6-5 with TRBJ2-7, with D perhaps TRBD2 (6 bases). The germline V gene has CDR1 MNHEY and CDR2 SVGAGI. V gave up 6 bases and J gave up 2 bases, with 20 bases separating them. This CDR3 region has 16 residues. CDR3 sequence (DNA): TGTGCCAGCAGACCTGAAATCGGGGGTTCTCCCTACGAGCAGTACTTC. Translated, it gives CASRPEIGGSPYEQYF.

The rearrangement joins TRBV7-9 to TRBJ2-7, with D perhaps assigned TRBD1 or TRBD2 (7 bases each). Germline CDR1 is SEHNR and CDR2 is FQNEAQ (reference sequence). V gave up 5 bases and J gave up 5 bases, with 16 bases separating them. The CDR3 extends over 14 amino acids. The CDR3 is CASSPVTGRDEQYF. CDR3 bases: TGTGCCAGCAGCCCGGTGACAGGGAGGGACGAGCAGTACTTC.

The chain combines TRBV6-6 with TRBJ1-1; D remains unclear. The V and J ends lost 6 bases and 3 bases respectively, with 8 bases between them. CDR1 and CDR2 from the germline V gene are MNHNY and SVGAGI (reference sequence). The CDR3 length is 12 residues. In DNA, the CDR3 is TGTGCCAGCAGGGATGGGGACACTGAAGCTTTCTTT. As protein: CASRDGDTEAFF.

On this clonotype itself: The junction shows a germline mismatch at one end, possibly a read error. As DNA, the CDR3 is TGTGCCACCAGTGATGCCCCCACGGCAGGGGGCGCCGAGCAGTACTTC. Its protein product is CATSDAPTAGGAEQYF. The rearrangement uses TRBV10-3 and TRBJ2-7; 8 nucleotides agree with TRBD1. The CDR3 runs to 16 residues. Germline values: CDR1 ENHRY, CDR2 SYGVKD.

The chain combines TRBV5-1 with TRBJ1-1; perhaps TRBD1 as D (6 bases). Trimming removed 3 bases at V and 1 base at J, with 13 bases between. The germline V gene has CDR1 SGHRS and CDR2 YFSETQ. CDR3 length equals 15 residues. CDR3 DNA sequence: TGCGCCAGCAGCTGGTCGGGGGCGGAGAACACTGAAGCTTTCTTT. It encodes CASSWSGAENTEAFF.

Points on this clonotype: The junction shows a germline mismatch at one end, possibly a read error. The chain joins TRBV10-3 to TRBJ1-1, with 8 bases aligning to TRBD1. This CDR3 has 15 amino acids. Germline V CDR1 and CDR2: ENHRY, SYGVKD. The CDR3 DNA reads as TGTGCCAGCAGCAATGGACAGGGACTGAACGCTGAAGCTTTCTTT. Translated, it gives CASSNGQGLNAEAFF.

The chain has TRBV20-1 and TRBJ2-1, with D perhaps matching TRBD2 (6 bases). The CDR3 length is 14 residues. V lost 0 bases, J lost 1 base, and 7 bases lay in between. CDR1 and CDR2 from the germline V gene are DFQATT and SNEGSKA (reference sequence). The DNA for the CDR3 is TGCAGTGCTAGAGATCGGGAGTCCTACAATGAGCAGTTCTTC. It specifies CSARDRESYNEQFF.

This clonotype was detected only once. This rearrangement joins TRBV20-1 to TRBJ2-3; 7 bases line up with TRBD2. CDR1 is DFQATT, CDR2 SNEGSKA, per germline (reference sequence). J lost 0 bases, V lost 1 base, and 10 bases had no gene match. The CDR3 totals 17 residues. The CDR3 is CSARVAGDTPSTDTQYF. CDR3 sequence (DNA): TGCAGTGCTAGAGTAGCGGGTGATACTCCTAGCACAGATACGCAGTATTTT.

This clonotype was seen a handful of times. V usage is TRBV7-9 and J usage is TRBJ1-2, with no clear D. Per the germline V gene, CDR1 is SEHNR and CDR2 is FQNEAQ (reference sequence). This CDR3 contains 13 residues. V lost 3 bases, J lost 1 base, and 6 bases lay in between. CDR3 in DNA: TGTGCCAGCAGCTTGGACCTTAACTATGGCTACACCTTC. Its protein is CASSLDLNYGYTF.

The chain links TRBV11-3 to TRBJ2-3, with D possibly called TRBD1 or TRBD2 (6 bases each). This CDR3 has 14 residues. Germline loops: CDR1 SGHNT, CDR2 YENEEA. With 5 bases removed from V and 1 base from J, the gap between germline ends came to 10 bases. This chain's CDR3 is CASSAEGGTDTQYF. CDR3 sequence (DNA): TGTGCCAGCAGCGCGGAGGGGGGCACAGATACGCAGTATTTT.

The chain recombines TRBV10-3 with TRBJ2-5; 7 nucleotides align to TRBD2. CDR1 and CDR2 (germline): ENHRY, SYGVKD. The CDR3 spans 13 residues. Germline trimming cut 8 bases from V and 0 bases from J; bases unmatched to any gene: 3. CDR3 nucleotides: TGTGCCATCTCGAGCGGGGACCAAGAGACCCAGTACTTC. It translates to CAISSGDQETQYF.

Points on this clonotype: A junction end diverges from the germline sequence, so it may reflect a read error. The chain employs TRBV12-3 or TRBV12-4 and TRBJ2-3; D possibly corresponds to TRBD1 (5 bases). The CDR3 sequence is 14 residues long. The CDR3: CASRIGQGTDAQYF. The CDR3 DNA reads TGTGCCAGCAGGATTGGGCAGGGTACAGATGCGCAGTATTTT.

The genes are TRBV9 and TRBJ2-5; the D gene could be TRBD1 or TRBD2 (6 bases each). The CDR3 loop spans 14 amino acids. Per the germline V gene, CDR1 is SGDLS and CDR2 is YYNGEE. The germline V and J ends were trimmed by 3 bases and 7 bases, with 16 bases remaining between them. CDR3 nucleotide sequence: TGTGCCAGCAGCGCCGTGGGGGGCCCAGGGACCCAGTACTTC. Its protein is CASSAVGGPGTQYF. Filled out from reference TRBV9 and TRBJ2-5, the complete variable domain reads DSGVTQTPKHLITATGQRVTLRCSPRSGDLSVYWYQQSLDQGLQFLIQYYNGEERAKGNILERFSAQQFPDLHSELNLSSLELGDSALYFCASSAVGGPGTQYFGPGTRLLVL.

The rearrangement links TRBV5-1 to TRBJ2-7; D not resolved. Trimming took 0 bases from V and 0 from J, leaving 13 bases between them. Looked up from germline, CDR1 is SGHRS and CDR2 is YFSETQ. This CDR3 has 16 amino acids. The CDR3 reads CASSLDLLPPSYEQYF. The CDR3, as DNA: TGCGCCAGCAGCTTGGATTTACTCCCTCCCTCCTACGAGCAGTACTTC.

This CDR3 reads CASSISGGSTDTQYF. CDR3 sequence (DNA): TGTGCCAGCAGTATTAGCGGGGGAAGCACAGATACGCAGTATTTT. This chain connects TRBV12-3 or TRBV12-4 to TRBJ2-3, with 9 nucleotides matching TRBD2. V trimming: 5 bases; J trimming: 0 bases; junction bases outside the gene matches: 3. The CDR3 loop spans 15 amino acids.

This rearrangement joins TRBV12-3 or TRBV12-4 to TRBJ2-1; 7 bases line up with TRBD1. CDR3 length equals 15 residues. V dropped 5 bases and J dropped 0; count of bases not matched to a gene: 4. CDR3 loop: CASSRQGGSYNEQFF. The DNA of the CDR3 is TGTGCCAGCAGTAGACAGGGCGGCTCCTACAATGAGCAGTTCTTC.

V and J are TRBV3-1 and TRBJ2-5; 8 nucleotides match TRBD2. CDR1 and CDR2 from the germline V gene are LGHDT and YNNKEL (reference sequence). J gave up 0 bases and V 4 bases, and 4 bases lay outside the gene matches. CDR3 length equals 15 residues. This CDR3 is CASSPASGYQETQYF. CDR3 sequence (DNA): TGTGCCAGCAGCCCGGCTAGCGGGTACCAAGAGACCCAGTACTTC.